Listed below are T cell receptor beta chains from one sample, sequenced in a study of cytomegalovirus exposure and HLA in healthy donors. Profiling relied on immunoSEQ multiplex PCR, and the TCRdb table lists in-frame clones only, not all of them. In the table there are over 150,000 clones, 81% of which are singletons. Sequenced: PBMCs. The receptors come from a woman aged 45-65 years in good health and CMV-seronegative. CDR3s include the opening cysteine and the closing phenylalanine or tryptophan. The D gene is left open where the match is weak. Size is omitted from some rows. Given values are once, few, many or a class for expanded clones.

V	J	D	size	length	DNA	CDR3
TRBV7-8	TRBJ2-7	-	once	15	TGTGCCAGCAGCCCCTTAGTAGGCTTAGAAAGCGAGCAGTACTTC	CASSPLVGLESEQYF
TRBV19	TRBJ1-1	TRBD1	once	15	TGTGCCAGTAGTATCAGGACAGGGGTTCTCACTGAAGCTTTCTTT	CASSIRTGVLTEAFF
TRBV6-5	TRBJ2-1	TRBD2	-	16	TGTGCCAGCAGTTACCAGGTTGGGCTAGCGGGCAATGAGCAGTTCTTC	CASSYQVGLAGNEQFF
TRBV27	TRBJ2-5	TRBD2	-	14	TGTGCCAGCAGTCGAGCGGGAGCACAAGAGACCCAGTACTTC	CASSRAGAQETQYF
TRBV2	TRBJ2-5	-	-	16	TGTGCCAGCAGTGTGGGCGGACAAGGCCCTCAAGAGACCCAGTACTTC	CASSVGGQGPQETQYF
TRBV15	TRBJ1-5	-	few	14	TGTGCCACCAGCAGAGATCGGGACAATCAGCCCCAGCATTTT	CATSRDRDNQPQHF
TRBV13	TRBJ2-2	-	-	14	TGTGCCAGCAGCCCACAGACAAACACCGGGGAGCTGTTTTTT	CASSPQTNTGELFF
TRBV28	TRBJ2-3	TRBD2	-	14	TGTGCGGCCGGGACTAGCGGGAGCACAGATACACAGTATTTT	CAAGTSGSTDTQYF
TRBV9	TRBJ2-3	TRBD2	-	15	TGTGCCAGCAGCGCAAGACAGCTGGGAGGGGATACGCAGTATTTT	CASSARQLGGDTQYF
TRBV28	TRBJ1-5	TRBD1	-	14	TGTGCCAGCTCTCTGGGACAGTCGAATCAGCCCCAGCATTTT	CASSLGQSNQPQHF
TRBV6-5	TRBJ1-2	TRBD1	-	15	TGTGCCAGCAGTCGCGGGGACAGGGGGACGGTGCGCTACACCTTC	CASSRGDRGTVRYTF
TRBV28	TRBJ1-2	-	-	12	TGTGCCAGCAGTCTGGGCCTCTATGGCTACACCTTC	CASSLGLYGYTF
TRBV27	TRBJ1-2	-	once	13	TGTGCCAGCAGTTATCGACAGAACTATGGCTACACCTTC	CASSYRQNYGYTF
TRBV11-3	TRBJ2-5	-	-	15	TGTGCCAGCAGCTTTTCAGGGCAGCCTGGAGAGACCCAGTACTTC	CASSFSGQPGETQYF
TRBV19	TRBJ2-7	-	-	13	TGTGCCAGTAGTATGGACAGAACCTACGAGCAGTACTTC	CASSMDRTYEQYF
TRBV7-6	TRBJ1-4	-	once	14	TGTGCCAGCAGCCTGGGAGCAGTCAATGAAAAACTGTTTTTT	CASSLGAVNEKLFF
TRBV5-6	TRBJ1-2	TRBD1	-	12	TGTGCCAGCAGCCCGACAGGGGGCGGCTACACCTTC	CASSPTGGGYTF
TRBV9	TRBJ2-2	TRBD2	-	15	TGTGCCAGCAGCGGTCCGGGACTAGTTTCCGGGGAGCTGTTTTTT	CASSGPGLVSGELFF
TRBV5-1	TRBJ2-2	TRBD2	-	14	TGCGCCAGCAGCCCCCAGCGGGGGGACGGGGAGCTGTTTTTT	CASSPQRGDGELFF
TRBV7-9	TRBJ2-1	-	few	12	TGTTCCAGCAGTTGGGAGAACAATGAGCAGTTCTTC	CSSSWENNEQFF
TRBV5-6	TRBJ1-1	TRBD1	-	14	TGTGCCAGCAGCTGGCGGGACAGGGACACTGAAGCTTTCTTT	CASSWRDRDTEAFF
TRBV13	TRBJ1-2	TRBD1	-	16	TGTGCCAGCAGCCACCAGACAGGGGAGATTAACTATGGCTACACCTTC	CASSHQTGEINYGYTF
TRBV5-4	TRBJ2-7	TRBD2	-	15	TGTGCCAGCAGCCCCAAGGGACTAGCGGGAGACGAGCAGTACTTC	CASSPKGLAGDEQYF
TRBV7-9	TRBJ2-5	TRBD1	-	15	TGTGCCAGCAGCTCCCGGACAGGGCGGGTGGAGACCCAGTACTTC	CASSSRTGRVETQYF
TRBV9	TRBJ1-1	-	-	14	TGTGCCAGCAGCGTTTCAGGGGTAGGTAGTGAAGCTTTCTTT	CASSVSGVGSEAFF
TRBV14	TRBJ2-2	-	-	15	TGTGCCAGCAGCCGTGGAGGCCAGTTTCTGGGGGAGCTGTTTTTT	CASSRGGQFLGELFF
TRBV9	TRBJ1-4	-	-	15	TGTGCCAGCAGCGTAGGTGACAGAGATAATGAAAAACTGTTTTTT	CASSVGDRDNEKLFF
TRBV5-1	TRBJ2-7	TRBD2	-	14	TGCGCCAGCAGCTCCGGGACTAGACCCTACGAGCAGTACTTC	CASSSGTRPYEQYF
TRBV18	TRBJ2-2	TRBD1	-	16	TGTGCCAGCTCACCAGAGGGACAGGGGGCCTCCGGGGAGCTGTTTTTT	CASSPEGQGASGELFF
TRBV11-3	TRBJ2-5	-	once	13	TGTGCCAGCAGCCTGGGGCTGGGCCAGACCCAGTACTTC	CASSLGLGQTQYF
TRBV12-5	TRBJ2-7	TRBD1	-	14	TGTGCTAGTGGTTTTTGGGACAGGGTTAAAGAGCAGTACTTC	CASGFWDRVKEQYF
TRBV7-2	TRBJ2-7	TRBD2	once	15	TGTGCCAGCAGCTTAGGGGGGGCGGGAGGTGACGAGCAGTACTTC	CASSLGGAGGDEQYF
TRBV19	TRBJ1-2	TRBD1	once	15	TGTGCCAGCCACCAGCTCACGGACAGGAACTATGGCTACACCTTC	CASHQLTDRNYGYTF
TRBV6-1	TRBJ1-4	TRBD1	-	18	TGTGCCAGCAGTGACCGGTGGACAGGGGGGTCGGCAAACGAAAAACTGTTTTTT	CASSDRWTGGSANEKLFF
TRBV7-9	TRBJ1-2	-	-	14	TGTGCCAGCAGCTCAACCACAGGGCGGTATGGCTACACCTTC	CASSSTTGRYGYTF
TRBV13	TRBJ1-2	TRBD1	few	14	TGTGCCAGCAGCCCGGGACAGGGACCCTATGGCTACACCTTC	CASSPGQGPYGYTF
TRBV19	TRBJ2-3	TRBD2	-	17	TGTGCCAGTAGGCTCTCCGGGACTAGCGGGAGGGGGGATACGCAGTATTTT	CASRLSGTSGRGDTQYF
TRBV6-1	TRBJ1-5	TRBD1	few	14	TGTGCCAGCAGTGCTACAGGGGGCAAGGAGCCCCAGCATTTT	CASSATGGKEPQHF
TRBV25-1	TRBJ2-5	TRBD1	-	17	TGTGCCAGCAGTGAAAGGCGGGGACAGGGAGCGGAAGAGACCCAGTACTTC	CASSERRGQGAEETQYF
TRBV19	TRBJ1-2	TRBD1	-	14	TGTGCCAGTAGTATCCCGGGACAGAACTATGGCTACACCTTC	CASSIPGQNYGYTF
TRBV5-1	TRBJ2-1	TRBD1	-	15	TGCGCCAGCAGCTTCAGGGGGATCTCCTACAATGAGCAGTTCTTC	CASSFRGISYNEQFF
TRBV27	TRBJ2-4	TRBD1	-	18	TGTGCCAGCAAAACCCTTGGACAGGACCTCTTAGCCAAAAACATTCAGTACTTC	CASKTLGQDLLAKNIQYF
TRBV30	TRBJ1-4	-	-	13	TGTGCCTGCCGGACAGCGAAGAATGAAAAACTGTTTTTT	CACRTAKNEKLFF
TRBV14	TRBJ2-1	TRBD2	-	20	TGTGCCAGCAGCCAACGGAGTTTACTAAGCGGGAGGGCCGGGTACAATGAGCAGTTCTTC	CASSQRSLLSGRAGYNEQFF
TRBV5-4	TRBJ2-1	TRBD2	-	15	TGTGCCAGCAGCTTGGGACTAGCGGGGGGCGAAGAGCAGTTCTTC	CASSLGLAGGEEQFF
TRBV2	TRBJ2-5	TRBD2	-	15	TGTGCCAGCAGTCGACTAGCGGGGGGGGATGGGACCCAGTACTTC	CASSRLAGGDGTQYF
TRBV7-2	TRBJ2-1	-	-	11	TGTGCCAGCAGTCAGGGGCTGAGAACGTTCTTC	CASSQGLRTFF
TRBV7-2	TRBJ2-3	TRBD1	once	15	TGTGCCAGCAGCCTGGGACAGGATGGCACAGATACGCAGTATTTT	CASSLGQDGTDTQYF
TRBV9	TRBJ2-5	TRBD2	-	16	TGTGCCAGCAGCCTAGGACTAGCGGGAGTTGGGGAGACCCAGTACTTC	CASSLGLAGVGETQYF
TRBV25-1	TRBJ2-5	TRBD1	-	16	TGTGCCAGCAGTGAGCCCGGGACAGGGAAAATGGAGACCCAGTACTTC	CASSEPGTGKMETQYF
TRBV4-1	TRBJ1-5	TRBD1	-	15	TGCGCCAGCAGCCGGACAGGGGGCGGGGGTCAGCCCCAGCATTTT	CASSRTGGGGQPQHF
TRBV7-9	TRBJ1-1	-	-	15	TGTGCCAGCAGCTTTAAGGACAGCCCTTTAACTGAAGCTTTCTTT	CASSFKDSPLTEAFF
TRBV6-1	TRBJ1-5	-	-	14	TGTGCCAGCACCCCCTTTGGAGGGGTCAGGCCCCAGCATTTT	CASTPFGGVRPQHF
TRBV18	TRBJ1-2	TRBD1	-	12	TGTGCCAGCTCGCCGGACAGGGGTCGCTACACCTTC	CASSPDRGRYTF
TRBV28	TRBJ1-5	-	-	14	TGTGCCAGCAGTTTGGGACTCTTGAATCAGCCCCAGCATTTT	CASSLGLLNQPQHF
TRBV7-2	TRBJ1-2	TRBD1	-	14	TGTGCCAGCAGCTTATTCGGACAGGGCGGTGGCTACACCTTC	CASSLFGQGGGYTF